This T cell receptor beta chain was profiled in a study of long-term antiretroviral therapy in people with HIV. This clone showed up just once. The V end was cut by 4 bases, the J end by 7 bases, with 19 bases between. The CDR3 is 16 amino acids. Per the germline V gene, CDR1 is SEHNR and CDR2 is FQNEAQ (reference sequence). The assay, immunoSEQ v3.0, was run at survey level. Only in-frame clones appear in the TCRdb table, and some are missing; sequencing was by immunoSEQ multiplex PCR. The repertoire holds about 36,000 clones, with 80% as singletons. One or more pre-ART and two or more post-ART PBMC samples were available from each donor.

Source: unsorted PBMCs, taken 3.4 years after starting antiretroviral therapy. This TCR was sampled from a man aged 25-40 years with HIV. The chain is built from TRBV7-9 and TRBJ1-4, with unresolved D. CDR3 coding DNA: TGTGCCAGCAGCTCGGCCGTCGAGGGTCTGGGTGAAAAACTGTTTTTT. Translating gives CASSSAVEGLGEKLFF. The whole variable domain, filled in from reference TRBV7-9 and TRBJ1-4, reads DTGVSQNPRHKITKRGQNVTFRCDPISEHNRLYWYRQTLGQGPEFLTYFQNEAQLEKSRLLSDRFSAERPKGSFSTLEIQRTEQGDSAMYLCASSSAVEGLGEKLFFGSGTQLSVL.